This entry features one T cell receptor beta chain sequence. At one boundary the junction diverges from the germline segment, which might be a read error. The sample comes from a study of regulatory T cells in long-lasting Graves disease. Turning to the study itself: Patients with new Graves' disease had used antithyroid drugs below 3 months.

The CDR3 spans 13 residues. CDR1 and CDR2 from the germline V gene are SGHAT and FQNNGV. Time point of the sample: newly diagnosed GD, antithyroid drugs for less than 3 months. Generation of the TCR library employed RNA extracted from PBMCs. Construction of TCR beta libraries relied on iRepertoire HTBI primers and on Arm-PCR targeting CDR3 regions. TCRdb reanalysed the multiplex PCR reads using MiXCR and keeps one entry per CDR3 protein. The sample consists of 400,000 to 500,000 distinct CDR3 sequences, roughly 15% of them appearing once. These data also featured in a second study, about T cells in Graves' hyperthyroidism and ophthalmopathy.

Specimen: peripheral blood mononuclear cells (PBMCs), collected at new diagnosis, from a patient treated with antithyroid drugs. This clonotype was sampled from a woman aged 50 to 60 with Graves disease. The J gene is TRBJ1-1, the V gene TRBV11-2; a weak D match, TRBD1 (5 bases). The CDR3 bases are TGCGCCAGCAACTATGGGGGAAACACTGGAGCTTTCTTT. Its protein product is CASNYGGNTGAFF.